The present entry profiles one T cell receptor (beta chain) with its context. The data were obtained in a study of blood T cell repertoires in COVID-19. On the study more broadly: Collection of acute and convalescent COVID-19 samples took place in the United States, Italy and Spain. PBMCs, B-cell-depleted T cells, or T cells provided the cDNA or gDNA that made up the material.

As originally analysed: Amplification with reference gene primers provided the estimates of nucleated cell counts. Measured with immunoSEQ multiplex PCR; TCRdb has only the in-frame clones, and not every one. The DNA gave D and trimming, while V, J and clone size come from that table. The data hold about 110,000 clones, with less than 75% observed a single time. V was trimmed by 5 bases and J by 5 bases, leaving 19 bases between them. This CDR3 has 16 amino acids. Germline lookup yields CDR1 SGHNT and CDR2 YYREEE (reference sequence). Sequencing was done on a sample of peripheral blood. The chain uses TRBV5-4 and TRBJ2-2; tentative D call: TRBD2 (6 bases). The receptor was derived from a woman between 55 and 75 years old with acute or convalescent COVID-19. The CDR3 coding sequence is TGTGCCAGCAGGTCGGACGAGCGGGCCGGGACCGGGGAGCTGTTTTTT. The encoded protein is CASRSDERAGTGELFF.